This T cell receptor (beta chain) is from a study of cytomegalovirus exposure and HLA in healthy donors. Turning to this clone: Its target is unknown.

Study-level results: TCR beta V- and J-gene trimming was later associated with a missense DCLRE1C variant. Most of the TCR beta V segments (in an earlier analysis) were productive either about 87% or about 30% of the time. Confirmation was obtained in vitro that three CMV-associated chains are specific for CMV antigens. Researchers reported in a later analysis that common viral pathogens appeared linked to several top clusters.

60 Vbeta and 13 Jbeta primers were used in PCR. The repertoire was sequenced with immunoSEQ multiplex PCR; TCRdb's copy has only in-frame clones and lacks some. Here the sample spans about 110,000 clones, 65% to 85% being singletons. This CDR3 contains 14 residues. J gave up 5 bases and V 6 bases, and 5 bases lay outside the gene matches. Germline CDR1 SGHTA, CDR2 FQGNSA. This rearrangement joins TRBV7-2 to TRBJ2-1; 9 positions match TRBD2. The sequenced sample was PBMCs. This clonotype originated in a man aged 50 or older in good health and CMV-seronegative. The CDR3 DNA sequence: TGTGCCAGCAGACTTAGCGGGGGAGACAATGAGCAGTTCTTC. It translates to CASRLSGGDNEQFF.